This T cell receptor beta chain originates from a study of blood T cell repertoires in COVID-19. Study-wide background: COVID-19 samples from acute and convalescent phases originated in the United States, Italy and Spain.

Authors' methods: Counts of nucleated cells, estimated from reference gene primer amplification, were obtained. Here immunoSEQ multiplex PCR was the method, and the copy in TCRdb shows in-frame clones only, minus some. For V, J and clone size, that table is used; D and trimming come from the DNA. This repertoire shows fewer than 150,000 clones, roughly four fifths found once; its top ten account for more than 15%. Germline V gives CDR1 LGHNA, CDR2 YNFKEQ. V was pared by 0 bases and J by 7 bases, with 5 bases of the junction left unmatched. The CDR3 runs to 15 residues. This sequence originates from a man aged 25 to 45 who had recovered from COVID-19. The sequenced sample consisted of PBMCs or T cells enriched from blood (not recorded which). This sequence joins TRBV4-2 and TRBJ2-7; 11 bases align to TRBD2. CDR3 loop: CASSQDLAGGYEQYF. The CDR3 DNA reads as TGTGCCAGCAGCCAAGACCTAGCGGGAGGTTATGAGCAGTACTTC.